Following are 24 T cell receptor beta chains from one sample sequenced in a study of blood T cell repertoires in COVID-19. Some clones are missing from TCRdb's copy, which holds only in-frame ones; the method was immunoSEQ multiplex PCR. Here the sample spans about 130,000 clones, less than 90% being singletons. Sequencing was performed on peripheral blood. The receptors here all came from a man in his sixties with acute or convalescent COVID-19.

This chain links TRBV5-4 with TRBJ2-1, with D unclear. Between the trimmed V and J ends, which lost 3 bases and 5 bases, there was a span of 9 bases. Germline V lookup: CDR1 SGHNT, CDR2 YYREEE (reference sequence). This CDR3 has 13 residues. The CDR3 nucleotides are TGTGCCAGCAGCTCGGAGTCCCACAATGAGCAGTTCTTC. It translates to CASSSESHNEQFF.

The rearrangement links TRBV6-1 to TRBJ1-2; 7 nucleotides line up with TRBD1. Germline V gene data show CDR1 as MNHNS and CDR2 as SASEGT. J gave up 4 bases and V 2 bases, and 7 bases lay outside the gene matches. This CDR3 contains 15 residues. This CDR3 is CASSEYTGVSYGYTF. Written as DNA, the CDR3 is TGTGCCAGCAGTGAATATACAGGGGTGAGCTATGGCTACACCTTC.

This clone was detected only a few times. This sequence joins TRBV27 and TRBJ2-7, with a weak D call TRBD1 (6 bases). The germline gives CDR1 MNHEY, CDR2 SMNVEV (reference sequence). The CDR3 is made up of 13 amino acids. V was pared by 7 bases and J by 2 bases, with 12 bases between. CDR3: CASKNTGTYEQYF. DNA of the CDR3: TGTGCCAGCAAAAATACAGGGACCTACGAGCAGTACTTC.

The chain combines TRBV5-1 with TRBJ2-1; TRBD2 is a possible D gene (7 bases). V gave up 3 bases and J gave up 13 bases, with 14 bases separating them. The CDR3 covers 12 residues. The V gene's germline CDR1 is SGHRS and CDR2 YFSETQ. The CDR3 protein is CASSSGGRHQFF. The CDR3 nucleotides read TGCGCCAGCAGCTCCGGGGGGCGTCACCAGTTCTTC.

This chain links TRBV2 with TRBJ2-3, with 15 bases matching TRBD2. The CDR3 contains 18 residues. After removal of 8 bases from V and 1 base from J, the junction contained 10 bases not matched to a gene. The germline V gene has CDR1 SNHLY and CDR2 FYNNEI. This CDR3 is CASWRTSGGADGTDTQYF. The DNA of the CDR3 is TGTGCCAGCTGGAGGACTAGCGGGGGGGCGGATGGCACAGATACGCAGTATTTT. The complete variable domain, with remaining parts taken from reference TRBV2 and TRBJ2-3, reads EPEVTQTPSHQVTQMGQEVILRCVPISNHLYFYWYRQILGQKVEFLVSFYNNEISEKSEIFDDQFSVERPDGSNFTLKIRSTKLEDSAMYFCASWRTSGGADGTDTQYFGPGTRLTVL.

The V gene is TRBV9, the J gene TRBJ2-5, with 13 bases lining up with TRBD2. The length of the CDR3 is 17 residues. Germline assignment: CDR1 SGDLS and CDR2 YYNGEE. V dropped 4 bases and J dropped 2; count of bases not matched to a gene: 8. CDR3 in DNA: TGTGCCAGCAGCCTCGGACTAGCGGGAGCGCTACAAGAGACCCAGTACTTC. Protein: CASSLGLAGALQETQYF. Full variable domain (missing parts from reference TRBV9 and TRBJ2-5): DSGVTQTPKHLITATGQRVTLRCSPRSGDLSVYWYQQSLDQGLQFLIQYYNGEERAKGNILERFSAQQFPDLHSELNLSSLELGDSALYFCASSLGLAGALQETQYFGPGTRLLVL.

This chain joins TRBV7-9 and TRBJ1-2, with TRBD1 matching over 7 bases. Germline V lookup: CDR1 SEHNR, CDR2 FQNEAQ (reference sequence). The J segment lost 5 bases and the V segment lost 2 bases, leaving 5 bases of the junction unmatched. CDR3 length: 14 amino acids. This CDR3 is CASSLTGESYGYTF. CDR3 sequence (DNA): TGTGCCAGCAGCTTAACAGGGGAAAGTTATGGCTACACCTTC.

The chain combines TRBV5-1 with TRBJ2-3; D is possibly TRBD2 (5 bases). Germline V gives CDR1 SGHRS, CDR2 YFSETQ. The CDR3 runs to 16 residues. V was cut by 3 bases and J by 2 bases, with 16 bases left in between. This CDR3 reads CASSSNPLGLTDTQYF. CDR3 in DNA: TGCGCCAGCAGCTCCAACCCCCTAGGACTCACAGATACGCAGTATTTT.

CDR3 nucleotides: TGTGCCAGCAGTTTATTCGGGTCCCTCTATGGCTACACCTTC. Its protein is CASSLFGSLYGYTF. V and J are TRBV28 and TRBJ1-2; D ambiguous. Germline CDR1 reads MDHEN; CDR2 reads SYDVKM. CDR3 length equals 14 residues. Trimming stripped 1 base from V and 4 bases from J, with 10 bases between.

This clone came up a few times. This chain connects TRBV3-1 (or the pseudogene TRBV3-2) to TRBJ1-1; D is unclear. CDR1 LGHDT and CDR2 YNNKEL come from the germline V gene (reference sequence). V dropped 4 bases and J dropped 6 bases, with 24 bases sitting between them. The CDR3 has 17 amino acids. The DNA of the CDR3 is TGTGCCAGCAGCCGGAGTGGGTGGAGGGCAATTGGGGCTGAAGCTTTCTTT. This encodes CASSRSGWRAIGAEAFF.

The V gene is TRBV19, the J gene TRBJ1-3; D is unclear. The germline V gene has CDR1 LNHDA and CDR2 SQIVND (reference sequence). The V and J ends lost 5 bases and 0 bases respectively, with 11 bases between them. This CDR3 is 15 amino acids long. CDR3 sequence reads: CASSPSRSSGNTIYF. The CDR3 nucleotides read TGTGCCAGTAGTCCCTCCCGGAGCTCTGGAAACACCATATATTTT.

The chain links TRBV6-5 to TRBJ2-7, with 7 positions matching TRBD1. Germline-derived CDR1 and CDR2 are MNHEY and SVGAGI. J was trimmed by 1 base and V by 2 bases; bases with no gene match: 2. The CDR3 covers 14 residues. CDR3 nucleotide sequence: TGTGCCAGCAGTTACGTACAGGGGTCCTACGAGCAGTACTTC. This sequence encodes CASSYVQGSYEQYF.

CDR3 nucleotides: TGTGCCAGCAGATGGACAGGAAGTACTGAAGCTTTCTTT. The encoded protein is CASRWTGSTEAFF. The chain is built from TRBV28 and TRBJ1-1; TRBD1 agrees at 7 bases. This CDR3 is 13 amino acids long. J was trimmed by 5 bases and V by 6 bases; bases with no gene match: 6. CDR1 is MDHEN, CDR2 SYDVKM, per germline.

This rearrangement joins TRBV5-1 to TRBJ1-4, with TRBD1 identical over 7 bases. CDR3 length equals 17 residues. Germline-derived CDR1 and CDR2 are SGHRS and YFSETQ. With 0 bases clipped from V and 6 bases from J, the junction kept 11 bases outside the gene matches. CDR3 residues: CASSLDRGGSVDEKLFF. The CDR3 bases are TGCGCCAGCAGCTTGGATCGAGGGGGCAGTGTGGATGAAAAACTGTTTTTT.

The count of this clone is one. The V and J genes are TRBV19 and TRBJ2-1, with a possible D match to TRBD2 (6 bases). V lost 4 bases and J 0 bases, leaving 16 bases between the germline ends. Germline V gives CDR1 LNHDA, CDR2 SQIVND (reference sequence). The CDR3 has 17 amino acids. In DNA form, the CDR3 reads TGTGCCAGTAGTAGACACCGGGACTGGAGCTCCTACAATGAGCAGTTCTTC. Protein: CASSRHRDWSSYNEQFF. Based on the CDR3 plus reference TRBV19 and TRBJ2-1, the full variable domain is DGGITQSPKYLFRKEGQNVTLSCEQNLNHDAMYWYRQDPGQGLRLIYYSQIVNDFQKGDIAEGYSVSREKKESFPLTVTSAQKNPTAFYLCASSRHRDWSSYNEQFFGPGTRLTVL.

This clone was observed a single time. The chain employs TRBV5-1 and TRBJ1-6; D gene uncertain. Deletions cut 4 bases from V and 7 bases from J, with 18 bases between. This CDR3 contains 16 residues. Germline values: CDR1 SGHRS, CDR2 YFSETQ. CDR3 in DNA: TGCGCCAGCAGCCCGCCGGGTGGGGAGGTGAATTCACCCCTCCACTTT. It codes for CASSPPGGEVNSPLHF.

The chain employs TRBV27 and TRBJ1-1; 10 bases agree with TRBD1. V trimming: 2 bases; J trimming: 5 bases; junction bases outside the gene matches: 5. The V gene's germline CDR1 is MNHEY and CDR2 SMNVEV (reference sequence). The CDR3 runs 15 residues. The CDR3, as DNA: TGTGCCAGCAGTTTAGGGACAGGGGTTCGGACTGAAGCTTTCTTT. Amino acid sequence: CASSLGTGVRTEAFF.

V and J are TRBV24-1 and TRBJ2-1; 8 nucleotides agree with TRBD1. CDR1 and CDR2 (germline): KGHDR, SFDVKD. The V segment lost 1 base and the J segment 5 bases; nucleotides outside the gene matches: 6. This CDR3 has 16 residues. The CDR3 sequence is CATSDLKDRANNEQFF. CDR3 DNA: TGTGCCACCAGTGATTTAAAGGACAGGGCCAACAATGAGCAGTTCTTC.

The genes are TRBV6-5 and TRBJ2-3; no definite D call. The CDR3 totals 15 residues. With 4 bases removed from V and 0 bases from J, the gap between germline ends came to 11 bases. In germline, CDR1 is MNHEY, CDR2 SVGAGI. CDR3 amino acids: CASSSDTSSTDTQYF. The DNA for the CDR3 is TGTGCCAGCAGTTCCGACACCTCTAGCACAGATACGCAGTATTTT.

The chain uses TRBV18 and TRBJ2-2; 12 bases map to TRBD2. The V gene's germline CDR1 is KGHSH and CDR2 LQKENI. J gave up 4 bases and V 2 bases, and 2 bases lay outside the gene matches. This CDR3 is 16 amino acids long. CDR3 nucleotide sequence: TGTGCCAGCTCACCATTACTAGCGGGAGGCACCGGGGAGCTGTTTTTT. This codes for CASSPLLAGGTGELFF.

The rearrangement uses TRBV15 and TRBJ2-7, with D tentatively TRBD1 (6 bases). Trimming shortened V by 0 bases and J by 2 bases, and 11 bases separated the two germline ends. The CDR3 loop spans 15 amino acids. CDR1 LNHNV and CDR2 YYDKDF come from the germline V gene (reference sequence). The CDR3, as DNA: TGTGCCACCAGCAGAGATCGGACAGAGGCCTACGAGCAGTACTTC. Its protein is CATSRDRTEAYEQYF.

This clone appeared once. This rearrangement joins TRBV7-3 to TRBJ2-3, with 10 bases matching TRBD2. This CDR3 comprises 18 residues. V lost 5 bases to trimming and J lost 3 bases; unmatched junction nucleotides: 14. Germline V CDR1 and CDR2: SGHTA, FQGTGA. The CDR3 reads CASSRLRLAGVGTDTQYF. The CDR3 nucleotides are TGTGCCAGCAGCCGCCTTAGGCTAGCGGGAGTAGGAACAGATACGCAGTATTTT.

This clone was seen a handful of times. The CDR3 here is CASSFGTGDEQYF. The CDR3 DNA sequence: TGTGCCAGCAGCTTCGGGACAGGGGACGAGCAGTACTTC. This chain uses TRBV5-6 with TRBJ2-7; TRBD1 agrees at 10 bases. With 2 bases clipped from V and 5 bases from J, the junction kept 1 base outside the gene matches. The CDR3 extends over 13 amino acids. Looked up from germline, CDR1 is SGHDT and CDR2 is YYEEEE.

This clone was seen only a few times. J is TRBJ1-5 and V is TRBV19; possibly TRBD1 for D (5 bases). With 5 bases removed from V and 3 bases from J, the gap between germline ends came to 8 bases. CDR3 length equals 13 residues. CDR1 and CDR2 (germline): LNHDA, SQIVND (reference sequence). Here the CDR3 reads CASSETANQPQHF. The CDR3 DNA reads TGTGCCAGTAGTGAGACAGCCAATCAGCCCCAGCATTTT.